The 32 T cell receptor beta chains in this list originate from one sample, sequenced in a study of CD8+CD57+ T cells in acquired aplastic anemia. Genomic DNA, serving as template, underwent TCR beta VDJ and CDR3 profiling. One entry per CDR3 protein results from TCRdb running MiXCR on the reads. The table has hundreds of thousands of distinct CDR3 sequences, about 70% seen once. The specimen was sorted CD4+, CD8+, or CD8+CD57+ T cells (not recorded which) from PBMCs. The source of these receptors is a human donor in good health, serving as a control.

Of note for this clonotype: At one boundary the junction diverges from the germline segment, which might be a read error. This chain uses TRBV7-2 with TRBJ2-1, with D perhaps being TRBD1 or TRBD2 (5 bases each). The CDR3 has 14 residues. Germline CDR1 is SGHTA and CDR2 is FQGNSA. The CDR3 loop is CASSPGTAGADTQF. The DNA of the CDR3 is TGTGCCAGCAGCCCTGGGACGGCTGGCGCGGATACGCAGTTC.

The rearrangement links TRBV5-1 to TRBJ2-5; D unresolved. The closer fit of TRBJ2-1 to the DNA end suggests the J call may be wrong. The CDR3 extends over 14 amino acids. Germline CDR1 reads SGHRS; CDR2 reads YFSETQ. The CDR3 coding sequence is TGCGCCAGCAGCTTGGACGGCATGAACACTGAGCAGTTCTTC. Translating gives CASSLDGMNTEQFF.

The rearrangement links TRBV29-1 to TRBJ1-2; possible D gene TRBD1, 5 bases. CDR3 length: 16 residues. Looked up from germline, CDR1 is SQVTM and CDR2 is ANQGSEA. The V and J ends lost 3 bases and 5 bases respectively, with 22 bases between them. This chain's CDR3 is CSVDRRHRDGGYGYTF. CDR3 bases: TGCAGCGTTGACCGTCGGCATAGGGACGGGGGATATGGCTACACCTTC.

Details on this clonotype: The CDR3 does not close with the conserved phenylalanine or tryptophan, likely indicating a read error. No DNA is shown, since the ends of the CDR3 on it are uncertain; the CDR3 is the one TCRdb lists. CDR3 residues: CATSLGCQADYEQ. V gene TRBV7-2 combines with J gene TRBJ2-7; the table's D call, TRBD2, has no DNA check behind it. The germline CDR1 and CDR2 sequences are SGHTA and FQGNSA. The CDR3 length equals 13 residues, ends included.

Concerning this clonotype itself: The CDR3 carries no conserved terminal phenylalanine or tryptophan, so it likely arises from a read error. Because the CDR3's place on the DNA is in doubt, the DNA is left out and the CDR3 is given as listed by TCRdb. The chain employs TRBV19 and TRBJ1-4; the D segment call TRBD1 is taken from the table without a DNA check. The CDR3 totals 16 residues, both ends included. CDR1 LNHDA and CDR2 SQIVND come from the germline V gene (reference sequence). CDR3 protein: CASSMEGDFYSNQPHL.

The chain joins TRBV10-3 to TRBJ2-1, with 7 bases lining up with TRBD1. The CDR3 is 16 amino acids. J was trimmed by 1 base and V by 10 bases; bases with no gene match: 13. Germline CDR1 and CDR2: ENHRY and SYGVKD. CDR3: CASSTQGPGSYNEQFF. The CDR3 DNA reads TGTGCCAGCAGCACACAGGGGCCAGGGTCCTACAATGAGCAGTTCTTC.

The V call is TRBV7-6, the J call TRBJ1-2, with TRBD1 matching 7 bases. Germline loops: CDR1 SGHVS, CDR2 FNYEAQ. J gave up 14 bases and V 4 bases, and 19 bases lay outside the gene matches. The CDR3 covers 15 residues. The CDR3 sequence: CASSSQGEQDNDQTF. DNA of the CDR3: TGTGCCAGCAGCTCCCAGGGGGAGCAGGACAATGACCAGACCTTC.

The J gene is TRBJ1-2, the V gene TRBV7-2; a weak D match, TRBD1 (5 bases). V lost 3 bases to trimming and J lost 13 bases, with 24 bases between them. Per germline, CDR1 SGHTA and CDR2 FQGNSA. CDR3 length: 15 amino acids. The CDR3 sequence: CASSFRGIGNSPLTF. The CDR3 DNA reads as TGTGCCAGCAGCTTTAGGGGAATCGGGAATTCTCCCCTCACCTTC.

The chain employs TRBV7-3 and TRBJ1-4; D gene unclear. V lost 5 bases, J lost 13 bases, and 20 bases lay in between. CDR3 length: 14 amino acids. Germline-derived CDR1 and CDR2 are SGHTA and FQGTGA. The CDR3 sequence: CASSPEGNEQLLFF. CDR3 nucleotides: TGTGCCAGCAGCCCAGAGGGCAATGAGCAGTTACTGTTTTTT.

This clonotype has only a few counts. The rearrangement links TRBV9 to TRBJ2-6; D ambiguous. CDR3 length equals 18 residues. From germline, CDR1 is SGDLS and CDR2 YYNGEE. V was pared by 7 bases and J by 0 bases, with 20 bases between. The DNA of the CDR3 is TGTGCCAGCTCGTCTGTTGGGCCAGGATACTCTGGGGCCAACGTCCTGACTTTC. Its protein is CASSSVGPGYSGANVLTF.

For this clonotype: Germline is not matched at one junction end, which may reflect a read error. The gene calls are TRBV29-1 and TRBJ2-1; 8 nucleotides agree with TRBD1. Germline lookup yields CDR1 SQVTM and CDR2 ANQGSEA. This CDR3 spans 12 amino acids. CDR3 amino acids: CSVQGAMDEQLF. DNA for the CDR3: TGCAGCGTTCAGGGGGCCATGGATGAGCAGCTTTTC.

The count of this clonotype is one. The conserved closing phenylalanine or tryptophan is absent in this CDR3, likely reflecting a read error. The DNA is omitted, as the CDR3 cannot be located on it reliably, and the CDR3 follows TCRdb's listing. The chain employs TRBV2 and TRBJ2-5; the table names TRBD2, a call not compared with the DNA. The CDR3 spans 16 amino acids, including both terminal residues. The germline V gene has CDR1 SNHLY and CDR2 FYNNEI. This CDR3 is CASETAGGPVTQDTQY.

This clonotype was seen a few times. A much larger clone lies one base from this, so it may be a read error. The V call is TRBV4-3, the J call TRBJ1-4; D remains ambiguous. Germline CDR1 is LGHNA and CDR2 is YSLEER. V lost 1 base, J lost 6 bases, and 12 bases lay in between. The CDR3 runs to 15 residues. Here the CDR3 reads CASSQGTTSDEKLFF. DNA of the CDR3: TGCGCCAGCAGCCAAGGCACAACTTCCGATGAAAAACTGTTTTTT.

This rearrangement joins TRBV7-2 to TRBJ1-4; 12 bases map to TRBD1. There are 18 residues in the CDR3. The germline gives CDR1 SGHTA, CDR2 FQGNSA. The junction had 7 bases not matched to a gene; V was cut back by 5 bases and J by 0 bases. CDR3 nucleotides: TGTGCCAGCAGCCCGCCCGGGACAGGGGGCTCAACTAATGAAAAACTGTTTTTT. Amino acid sequence: CASSPPGTGGSTNEKLFF.

As to this clonotype: The DNA is left out, because the CDR3 cannot be placed on it with certainty; the CDR3 is given as TCRdb lists it. This chain links TRBV7-2 with TRBJ1-3. Ends included, the CDR3 has 15 residues. Germline V gene lookup returns CDR1 SGHTA and CDR2 FQGNSA. This CDR3 reads CASSFSYAQYFGPYF.

This clonotype appeared once. CDR3 residues: CASSLAGESRPEAFF. The CDR3 nucleotides read TGTGCCAGCAGCTTAGCGGGAGAGAGCCGCCCTGAAGCTTTCTTT. This chain connects TRBV11-1 to TRBJ1-1; no firm D call. Germline V gene sequence: CDR1 SGHAT, CDR2 FQDESV (reference sequence). Deletions cut 0 bases from V and 6 bases from J, with 14 bases between. This CDR3 spans 15 amino acids.

The chain recombines TRBV7-2 with TRBJ1-2; D possibly corresponds to TRBD1 (6 bases). V was pared by 5 bases and J by 3 bases, with 13 bases between. The CDR3 extends over 14 amino acids. Germline CDR1 is SGHTA and CDR2 is FQGNSA. The CDR3 DNA reads as TGTGCCAGCAGCGTAGGGAAGGGGGACTATGGCTACACCTTC. This encodes CASSVGKGDYGYTF.

On this clonotype: At one of its ends the junction is not consistent with the germline gene, which may arise from a read error. The chain carries TRBV10-3 and TRBJ1-2; TRBD1 is a possible D gene (5 bases). Germline values: CDR1 ENHRY, CDR2 SYGVKD. This CDR3 comprises 13 residues. The CDR3 loop reads CAISPGRGSRYAF. As DNA, the CDR3 is TGTGCCATCAGCCCGGGACGGGGCTCACGATACGCCTTC.

Worth noting for this clonotype: At one of its ends the junction is not consistent with the germline gene, which may arise from a read error. The V and J genes are TRBV5-8 and TRBJ1-4; D gene unclear. The CDR3 length is 14 residues. From germline, CDR1 is SGHTS and CDR2 YDEGEE. The DNA of the CDR3 is TGTGCCAACAGCAGAGGGAGGGCTAATGAAAAACTGTTTTTT. It codes for CANSRGRANEKLFF.

With respect to this clonotype: A read error is likely, as this CDR3 ends without the conserved phenylalanine or tryptophan. No DNA is shown, since the ends of the CDR3 on it are uncertain; the CDR3 is the one TCRdb lists. The chain links TRBV13 to TRBJ2-7. Both ends counted, the CDR3 spans 14 residues. CDR1 and CDR2 from the germline V gene are PRHDT and FYEKMQ (reference sequence). The CDR3 reads CASSLTLSGDQYFG.

This clonotype was observed once. The conserved closing phenylalanine or tryptophan is absent in this CDR3, likely reflecting a read error. No DNA is shown, since the ends of the CDR3 on it are uncertain; the CDR3 is the one TCRdb lists. The chain combines TRBV2 with TRBJ2-7; the D call in the table, TRBD2, was not verified against the DNA. The germline V gene encodes CDR1 SNHLY and CDR2 FYNNEI. The CDR3 spans 16 residues, counting both ends. CDR3 in amino acids: CASSDRIIRTSNQPQH.

This clonotype was counted ten times or more. The V gene is TRBV24-1, the J gene TRBJ2-5, with 8 bases fitting TRBD1. Germline V gene sequence: CDR1 KGHDR, CDR2 SFDVKD. The CDR3 loop spans 17 amino acids. The trim removed 3 bases at V and 2 bases at J, leaving 10 bases unmatched. The CDR3 protein is CATSDPNRGWGQETQYF. The DNA of the CDR3 is TGTGCCACCAGTGATCCGAACAGGGGGTGGGGTCAAGAGACCCAGTACTTC.

A remark on this clonotype: Compared with germline, one end of the junction differs, possibly owing to a read error. The J gene is TRBJ2-7, the V gene TRBV9; 8 bases map to TRBD2. CDR1 SGDLS and CDR2 YYNGEE come from the germline V gene. This CDR3 region has 18 residues. CDR3 DNA: TGTGCCACCAGCGGAGCGGCGGGACGAGCGGGGGATGTGTACGAGCAGTACTTC. It specifies CATSGAAGRAGDVYEQYF.

This clonotype was detected once. This is likely a read error, given that the CDR3 carries no conserved phenylalanine or tryptophan at its end. The rearrangement joins TRBV2 to TRBJ2-3; D may match TRBD1 or TRBD2 (5 bases each). Germline values: CDR1 SNHLY, CDR2 FYNNEI. This CDR3 region has 11 residues. CDR3 coding DNA: TGCGCCAGCACCGGGACGGATACGCAGTATTTA. Residues: CASTGTDTQYL.

The genes are TRBV5-1 and TRBJ2-7, with a weak D call TRBD1 (6 bases). V lost 4 bases and J 3 bases, leaving 17 bases between the germline ends. The germline gives CDR1 SGHRS, CDR2 YFSETQ. The CDR3 is 15 amino acids. CDR3 loop: CASSETATGDYEQYF. For the CDR3, the DNA is TGCGCCAGCAGCGAAACCGCGACAGGAGACTACGAGCAGTACTTC.

The genes are TRBV4-3 and TRBJ1-3; 10 bases line up with TRBD1. J was trimmed by 2 bases and V by 2 bases; bases with no gene match: 3. Germline CDR1 LGHNA, CDR2 YSLEER. The CDR3 is 16 amino acids. The CDR3 protein is CASSQYGQGAGNTIYF. The DNA of the CDR3 is TGCGCCAGCAGCCAATACGGACAGGGGGCTGGAAACACCATATATTTT.

V is TRBV7-3 and J is TRBJ2-5; D call uncertain. There are 12 residues in the CDR3. Trimming took 3 bases from V and 5 from J, leaving 7 bases between them. CDR1 and CDR2 (germline): SGHTA, FQGTGA. The chain's CDR3 is CASSFVAETQYF. DNA of the CDR3: TGTGCCAGCAGCTTTGTCGCGGAGACCCAGTACTTC.

This clonotype was observed at least ten times. This chain connects TRBV29-1 to TRBJ2-3; TRBD2 might be the D (6 bases). The CDR3 contains 15 residues. Germline CDR1 SQVTM, CDR2 ANQGSEA. V gave up 3 bases and J gave up 4 bases, with 17 bases separating them. CDR3 bases: TGCAGCGTTGACTTCAGGGTCCCGGGGGCAGATACGCAGTATTTT. Its translation is CSVDFRVPGADTQYF.

Details on this clonotype: The junction shows a germline mismatch at one end, possibly a read error. The chain has TRBV5-1 and TRBJ1-2; perhaps TRBD1 as D (5 bases). The CDR3 runs to 15 residues. Per germline, CDR1 SGHRS and CDR2 YFSETQ. Here the CDR3 reads CASSDLYGAEGGYTF. CDR3 in DNA: TGTGCCAGCAGCGACCTCTACGGGGCCGAGGGCGGCTACACCTTC.

This clonotype was counted a few times. This rearrangement joins TRBV29-1 to TRBJ2-1; the D gene is possibly TRBD2 (6 bases). In germline, CDR1 is SQVTM, CDR2 ANQGSEA. The CDR3 consists of 15 residues. Trimming cost V 2 bases and J 5 bases, with 16 bases left between them. CDR3 in amino acids: CSVELGRYTDNEQFF. CDR3 DNA: TGCAGCGTTGAATTGGGGAGGTATACCGACAATGAGCAGTTCTTC.

The chain joins TRBV9 to TRBJ2-7; D may correspond to TRBD1 or TRBD2 (6 bases each). The V gene's germline CDR1 is SGDLS and CDR2 YYNGEE. Trimming shortened V by 0 bases and J by 13 bases, and 20 bases separated the two germline ends. The CDR3 consists of 14 residues. The CDR3 DNA reads as TGTGCCAGCAGCGTAGCTACACGGGGGCAGGGGCTATACTTC. Translated, it gives CASSVATRGQGLYF.

This clonotype has just a few counts. This rearrangement joins TRBV7-2 to TRBJ2-3; tentative D call: TRBD1 (7 bases). Trimming left V 5 bases short and J 0 bases short, with 15 bases between. CDR1 and CDR2 (germline): SGHTA, FQGNSA. The CDR3 runs 16 residues. The CDR3, as DNA: TGTGCCAGCAGCGCGCGACAGGGAGGTAGCACAGATACGCAGTATTTT. It is translated as CASSARQGGSTDTQYF.